The present T cell receptor (beta chain) was sequenced within a study of cytomegalovirus exposure and HLA in healthy donors. Using immunoSEQ multiplex PCR, the repertoire was profiled, and TCRdb retains in-frame clones only, with some absent. The sample yields 140,000 to 150,000 clones, roughly 92% seen once. Germline values: CDR1 KGHSH, CDR2 LQKENI. CDR3 length: 17 amino acids. The V gene end was trimmed by 3 bases and the J gene end by 6 bases; junction bases not matched to a gene: 11. These donors were members of the roughly 120-subject validation cohort, a group separate from the roughly 670-subject first cohort.

The clonotype originates from a young man in good health and CMV-seronegative. J is TRBJ1-5 and V is TRBV18; 10 nucleotides match TRBD1. What was sequenced was PBMCs. In DNA form, the CDR3 reads TGTGCCAGCTCACCTGAGGACCGGACAGGGGGTACTCAGCCCCAGCATTTT. It is translated as CASSPEDRTGGTQPQHF. Drawing the rest from reference TRBV18 and TRBJ1-5, the complete variable domain is NAGVMQNPRHLVRRRGQEARLRCSPMKGHSHVYWYRQLPEEGLKFMVYLQKENIIDESGMPKERFSAEFPKEGPSILRIQQVVRGDSAAYFCASSPEDRTGGTQPQHFGDGTRLSIL.